These 3 T cell receptor beta chains originate from one sample sequenced in a study of blood T cells in healthy people across ages. A sample-barcoded 5' primer and a J-beta primer mix were used in a second PCR of about 6 to 12 cycles. TCRdb analysed the 5' RACE reads with MiXCR anew, one entry per CDR3 protein. The repertoire consists of roughly 1,500,000 distinct CDR3 sequences, with roughly a third occurring once and the leading ten covering 11%. The material sequenced was blood. These receptors all come from a woman in her 30s in good health.

The chain has TRBV7-9 and TRBJ1-4, with 10 bases fitting TRBD1. From germline, CDR1 is SEHNR and CDR2 FQNEAQ (reference sequence). CDR3 size: 15 residues. The J segment lost 6 bases and the V segment lost 3 bases, leaving 4 bases of the junction unmatched. The CDR3 loop is CASSLTGGGYEKLFF. The DNA for the CDR3 is TGTGCCAGCAGCTTGACAGGGGGCGGTTATGAAAAACTGTTTTTT.

This clonotype has a handful of counts. The chain carries TRBV4-1 and TRBJ1-1; D gene ambiguous. Germline loops: CDR1 MGHRA, CDR2 YSYEKL. The CDR3 has 14 residues. V was shortened by 4 bases and J by 0 bases, with 9 bases between the two germline ends. Here the CDR3 reads CASSLFRLNTEAFF. The CDR3 DNA is TGCGCCAGCAGCCTCTTCCGTTTGAACACTGAAGCTTTCTTT.

This clonotype was seen once. V gene TRBV4-1 combines with J gene TRBJ2-2, with 12 bases identical to TRBD1. The V gene's germline CDR1 is MGHRA and CDR2 YSYEKL. There are 18 residues in the CDR3. V lost 3 bases and J lost 4; bases outside the gene matches: 9. The CDR3 sequence is CASSQMRGQGASTGELFF. DNA for the CDR3: TGCGCCAGCAGCCAGATGCGGGGACAGGGGGCTTCCACCGGGGAGCTGTTTTTT.